This TCR beta chain was captured in a study of CD8+ T cells in alopecia areata. This clone occurred a few times. The target antigen is unknown. This CDR3 is 12 amino acids long. CDR1 and CDR2 from the germline V gene are SNHLY and FYNNEI. The V gene lost 1 base and the J gene lost 4 bases, with 4 bases spanning the gap. The authors extracted RNA and reverse transcribed it into cDNA as the sequencing template. TCRdb keeps only in-frame clones here, not all; method: immunoSEQ multiplex PCR. The table shows some 190,000 clones, with roughly 60% occurring only once. Indicated treatment: oral pan-JAK inhibitor, 5-10 mg twice daily. Cell sorting on a FACSAria was used to separate CD4+ and CD8+ T cells from the PBMCs. Overall study results and limits: Tofacitinib significantly reduced both scalp clonality and expanded CD8+ clones among the top 100. Between patients, shared TCR sequences were less clear than in mice. This was possibly due in part to HLA diversity in the patient population. An increase in clonality over normal scalp was evident in lesional scalp, especially alopecia totalis/universalis.

Sequencing was performed on CD4+ T cells sorted from blood, taken at week 24, from a patient treated with tofacitinib. This chain connects TRBV2 to TRBJ1-2; no clear D gene. The sequence derives from a human donor with alopecia areata. CDR3: CASSEDRYGYTF. In DNA form, the CDR3 reads TGTGCCAGCAGTGAAGACCGCTATGGCTACACCTTC.